The source of this T cell receptor (beta chain) is a study of T cells in Graves' hyperthyroidism and ophthalmopathy. Notes on the study in general: A 13 V-J model separated ophthalmopathy from stable hyperthyroidism. Ophthalmopathy onset followed model prediction by a median about 6.9 months. Most expanded thyroid clonotypes above 0.001 recurred in blood.

Clinicians diagnosed patients from clinical symptoms, serum thyroxine and TRAb, thyroid ultrasound and orbital computed tomography. Amplification yielded TCR beta CDR3 regions, with RNA transcripts as the source. The primer set for the first-round RT-PCR of the TCR CDR3 was HTBI. TCRdb recomputed calls from the multiplex PCR reads with MiXCR, one row per CDR3 protein. The sample lists around 620,000 distinct CDR3 sequences, roughly 50% seen once, with roughly 20% in the top ten. Remarks on this clonotype: Its target is not known.

Germline V gene sequence: CDR1 LNHDA, CDR2 SQIVND (reference sequence). This CDR3 has 13 amino acids. The V end was cut by 6 bases, the J end by 3 bases, with 8 bases between. The specimen was peripheral blood or thyroid tissue (not recorded which). The clonotype originates from an adult woman with Graves' disease, either hyperthyroidism or ophthalmopathy (not recorded which). The V and J genes are TRBV19 and TRBJ1-4; D unclear. Here the CDR3 DNA reads TGTGCCAGTAGCATCCCGGCTAATGAAAAACTGTTTTTT. As protein: CASSIPANEKLFF.